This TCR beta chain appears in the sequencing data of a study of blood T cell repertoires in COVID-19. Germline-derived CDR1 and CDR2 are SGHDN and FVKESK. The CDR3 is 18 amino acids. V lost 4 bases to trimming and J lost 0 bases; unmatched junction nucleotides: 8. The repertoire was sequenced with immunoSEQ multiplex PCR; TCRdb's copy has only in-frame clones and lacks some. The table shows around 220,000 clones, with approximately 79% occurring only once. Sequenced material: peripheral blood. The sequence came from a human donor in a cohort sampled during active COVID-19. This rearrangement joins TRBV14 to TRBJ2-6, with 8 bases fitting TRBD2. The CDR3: CASSPRGRIVSGANVLTF. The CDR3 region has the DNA TGTGCCAGCAGCCCCCGCGGGAGGATAGTCTCTGGGGCCAACGTCCTGACTTTC.